This entry concerns a single T cell receptor beta chain. Its antigen is undetermined. The data were taken from a study of cytomegalovirus exposure and HLA in healthy donors. The CDR3 extends over 15 amino acids. Trimming took 5 bases from V and 5 from J; bases not matched to a gene: 10. Germline V lookup: CDR1 LNHDA, CDR2 SQIVND (reference sequence). Unrecorded immune exposure was likely among donors, who were nominally healthy when sampled. Study outcomes and limitations: Later analysis suggested links between common viral pathogens and several top significant clusters.

Primers included in the PCR were 60 Vbeta and 13 Jbeta primers. TCRdb's table, derived via immunoSEQ multiplex PCR, lists solely in-frame clones and lacks some. The sample includes 75,000 to 95,000 clones, approximately 80% of them seen just once. The TCR originated in a human donor in good health. V is TRBV19 and J is TRBJ2-5; 8 nucleotides line up with TRBD1. Source material: PBMCs. CDR3 coding DNA: TGTGCCAGTAGTCTTACCCGGACAGGGTCGGAGACCCAGTACTTC. Translation: CASSLTRTGSETQYF.